These T cell receptor beta chains were read from a single sample in a study of T cell therapy after organ transplantation. Data came from immunoSEQ multiplex PCR; TCRdb stores just in-frame clones and leaves some out. The sample carries 4,500 or so clones, around 62% recorded once. Their recognized antigens are unknown. The starting material was CD8+ T cells from blood, obtained after autologous CMV-specific T cell therapy. The receptors come from a human patient who had received a solid organ transplant and had CMV disease. The graft donor may have given rise to some T cells. Each CDR3 is given with its conserved first and last residue. The D gene is left open where the match is weak. Some rows mark clone size as missing; the rest say once, few, many or name a class of expanded clone.

j_call clone_size cdr3_length d_call v_call cdr3_aa cdr3_nt
TRBJ2-2 few 11 NA TRBV29-1 CSVELIGELFF TGCAGCGTTGAGTTAATCGGGGAGCTGTTTTTT
TRBJ2-7 few 14 NA TRBV2 CASSPSRDWDEQYF TGTGCCAGCAGCCCCAGTCGCGATTGGGACGAGCAGTACTTC
TRBJ1-1 NA 14 NA TRBV7-2 CASSLPGVHTEAFF TGTGCCAGCAGCCTCCCGGGGGTTCATACTGAAGCTTTCTTT
TRBJ1-2 NA 18 NA TRBV9 CASSSRIDGQGANYGYTF TGTGCCAGCAGCTCCCGAATTGACGGACAAGGAGCTAACTATGGCTACACCTTC
TRBJ2-3 NA 15 NA TRBV7-6 CASSLAVPSTDTQYF TGTGCCAGCAGCTTAGCTGTGCCTAGCACAGATACGCAGTATTTT
TRBJ1-4 NA 15 TRBD1 TRBV28 CASSPEAGGFEKLFF TGTGCCAGCAGCCCTGAGGCAGGGGGTTTCGAAAAACTGTTTTTT
TRBJ1-4 NA 13 NA TRBV2 CASSQGTNEKLFF TGTGCCAGCAGTCAGGGGACTAATGAAAAACTGTTTTTT
TRBJ2-2 NA 12 NA TRBV7-9 CASSFPAGELFF TGTGCCAGCAGCTTCCCGGCCGGGGAGCTGTTTTTT
TRBJ1-1 NA 14 NA TRBV19 CASSTRAPSTEAFF TGTGCCAGTAGTACAAGGGCCCCGAGTACTGAAGCTTTCTTT
TRBJ2-7 once 15 NA TRBV28 CASTSVQGIFYEQYF TGTGCCAGCACCTCGGTTCAGGGGATTTTCTACGAGCAGTACTTC
TRBJ2-1 NA 16 NA TRBV5-8 CASSLERAPVRNEQFF TGTGCCAGCAGCTTGGAACGTGCTCCCGTTAGGAATGAGCAGTTCTTC
TRBJ2-1 large 17 TRBD1 TRBV25-1 CASSGPRTGVPYNEQFF TGTGCCAGCAGTGGACCACGGACAGGGGTTCCCTACAATGAGCAGTTCTTC